The rows below give T cell receptor beta chains drawn from one sample of a study of CD8 T cells in ankylosing spondylitis. TCRdb analysed the 5' RACE reads with MiXCR anew, one entry per CDR3 protein. The sample consists of about 390,000 distinct CDR3 sequences, about 22% of them appearing once. The sequenced sample consisted of blood, either unsorted or a sorted T cell fraction (not recorded which). All receptors derive from a male donor with ankylosing spondylitis. Each CDR3 is given with its conserved first and last residue. The D gene is left open where the match is weak. Clone size is stated in some rows and not others, as once, few, many or a class when expanded.

cdr3_aa cdr3_nt j_call clone_size d_call v_call
CASSLVAGSEQFF TGTGCCAGCAGCTTAGTGGCGGGAAGTGAGCAGTTCTTC TRBJ2-1 few . TRBV7-3
CASSGQGISTDTQYF TGTGCCAGCAGCGGACAGGGAATTAGCACAGATACGCAGTATTTT TRBJ2-3 many TRBD1 TRBV7-9
CASSQEIRAEGETQYF TGTGCCAGCAGCCAAGAGATAAGGGCGGAAGGAGAGACCCAGTACTTC TRBJ2-5 few . TRBV4-2
CASSRGPREILF TGTGCCAGCAGCCGCGGACCCCGGGAAATCCTCTTC TRBJ2-5 . . TRBV3-1
CASSLVWETQYF TGTGCCAGCAGTTTGGTTTGGGAGACCCAGTACTTC TRBJ2-5 few . TRBV12-3/TRBV12-4
CASSLATQRGGMNTEAFF TGCGCCAGCAGCTTGGCCACACAGAGGGGTGGGATGAACACTGAAGCTTTCTTT TRBJ1-1 . . TRBV5-1
CASSLASPPYEQYF TGTGCCAGCAGTTTAGCCTCCCCACCCTACGAGCAGTACTTC TRBJ2-7 . . TRBV12-3/TRBV12-4
CASSPLGDPRGNTEAFF TGTGCCAGCAGCCCCCTTGGGGACCCTAGAGGAAACACTGAAGCTTTCTTT TRBJ1-1 . . TRBV7-3
CASSLVLDRVDTQYF TGCGCCAGCAGCTTGGTACTCGATCGGGTGGATACGCAGTATTTT TRBJ2-3 many . TRBV5-1
CASSHRLAGGFTYNEQFF TGTGCCAGCAGCCATAGGCTAGCGGGAGGATTTACCTACAATGAGCAGTTCTTC TRBJ2-1 . TRBD2 TRBV4-2
CATSRDFGTGGYTF TGTGCCACCAGCAGAGATTTCGGAACAGGTGGCTACACCTTC TRBJ1-2 few . TRBV15
CASSLEDGHYEQYF TGTGCCAGCAGCTTAGAAGACGGACACTACGAGCAGTACTTC TRBJ2-7 many . TRBV7-8
CASSFRDRGLWSANTGELFF TGCGCCAGCAGCTTCCGGGACAGGGGGCTCTGGTCGGCGAACACCGGGGAGCTGTTTTTT TRBJ2-2 many TRBD1 TRBV5-1
CASSLSTGNTIYF TGCGCCAGCAGCTTGTCTACAGGAAACACCATATATTTT TRBJ1-3 few . TRBV5-1
CATSRDLAGGLREQYF TGTGCCACCAGCAGAGATCTGGCGGGAGGGCTTCGCGAGCAGTACTTC TRBJ2-7 once TRBD2 TRBV15
CSVETGTEAFF TGCAGCGTTGAAACCGGAACTGAAGCTTTCTTT TRBJ1-1 many . TRBV29-1
CSAKYSRASGRDTQYF TGCAGTGCCAAATACTCGCGGGCTAGCGGTAGAGATACGCAGTATTTT TRBJ2-3 . TRBD2 TRBV20-1
CASSLVGLDRNTGELFF TGTGCCAGCAGCTTAGTAGGATTGGACAGGAACACCGGGGAGCTGTTTTTT TRBJ2-2 few . TRBV7-8
CASSLLAGNNEQFF TGTGCCAGCAGTTTATTAGCGGGGAACAATGAGCAGTTCTTC TRBJ2-1 many TRBD2 TRBV12-3/TRBV12-4
CASSQGGARPFRREPQHF TGCGCCAGCAGCCAAGGGGGGGCCAGGCCCTTCAGGAGAGAGCCCCAGCATTTT TRBJ1-5 . . TRBV4-1
CSAGRLVFGSYEQYF TGCAGTGCTGGGAGACTAGTCTTTGGGTCCTACGAGCAGTACTTC TRBJ2-7 . . TRBV20-1
CASNPTGRNNEKLFF TGCGCCAGCAACCCTACAGGGCGAAATAATGAAAAACTGTTTTTT TRBJ1-4 . . TRBV5-1
CSVTTGGNSPLHF TGCAGCGTTACAACAGGGGGAAATTCACCCCTCCACTTT TRBJ1-6 few TRBD1 TRBV29-1
CSGDNYNYGYTF TGCAGTGGTGACAACTACAACTATGGCTACACCTTC TRBJ1-2 few . TRBV20-1
CASTPVQGAITF TGTGCCAGCACCCCGGTGCAGGGGGCAATCACCTTC TRBJ1-2 . TRBD1 TRBV7-2
CASSYFRESSYEQYF TGTGCCAGCAGTTATTTCCGGGAGAGCTCCTACGAGCAGTACTTC TRBJ2-7 few . TRBV6-2/TRBV6-3
CASSFVRANTEAFF TGCGCCAGCAGCTTTGTCAGGGCGAACACTGAAGCTTTCTTT TRBJ1-1 . . TRBV5-1
CASSRDLYEQYF TGTGCCAGCAGCAGGGACCTTTACGAGCAGTACTTC TRBJ2-7 . . TRBV7-2
CASSRPRSTEAFF TGCGCCAGCAGCCGACCCCGGAGCACTGAAGCTTTCTTT TRBJ1-1 . . TRBV4-1
CASSLGGVGANVLTF TGTGCCAGCAGCCTAGGGGGGGTCGGGGCCAACGTCCTGACTTTC TRBJ2-6 . . TRBV7-3
CASSFPSRADTQYF TGTGCCAGCAGCTTTCCTTCGAGGGCAGATACGCAGTATTTT TRBJ2-3 . . TRBV7-9
CASGEWGKGNQPQHF TGTGCCAGCGGAGAATGGGGGAAGGGAAATCAGCCCCAGCATTTT TRBJ1-5 . . TRBV25-1
CASSLNGQTPQETQYF TGCGCCAGCAGCTTGAACGGACAGACTCCTCAAGAGACCCAGTACTTC TRBJ2-5 few . TRBV5-1